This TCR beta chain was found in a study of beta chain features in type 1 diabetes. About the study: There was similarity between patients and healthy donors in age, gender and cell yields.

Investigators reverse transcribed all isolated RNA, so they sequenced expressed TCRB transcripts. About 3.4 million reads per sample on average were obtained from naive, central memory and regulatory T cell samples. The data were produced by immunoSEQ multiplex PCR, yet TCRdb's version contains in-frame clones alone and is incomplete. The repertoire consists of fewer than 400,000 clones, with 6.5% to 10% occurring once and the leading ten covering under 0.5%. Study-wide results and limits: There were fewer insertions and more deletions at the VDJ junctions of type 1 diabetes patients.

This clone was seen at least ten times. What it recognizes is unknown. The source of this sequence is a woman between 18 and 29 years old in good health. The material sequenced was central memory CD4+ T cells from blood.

The CDR3 DNA reads as TGTGCCAGCAGCAAGCGAGGGAATGGAGCAGATACGCAGTATTTT. It codes for CASSKRGNGADTQYF. The V and J genes are TRBV21-1 and TRBJ2-3; the tabulated D call, TRBD2, remains unverified against the DNA. TRBV21-1 constitutes a pseudogene. The CDR3 loop spans 15 amino acids.